Below are 23 T cell receptor beta chains sequenced from a single sample in a study of T cell repertoires in cytomegalovirus infection. TCRdb processed the reads anew with MiXCR; each CDR3 protein has one entry. The data contain about 130,000 distinct CDR3 sequences, under 30% of them singletons. These receptors' targets are unknown. The source material was PBMCs, sequenced either directly or after in vitro stimulation (not recorded which). These receptors came from a human donor in good health (CMV status not recorded). Some clones in this sample may be carry-over from other donors' samples.

This clonotype has only a few counts. V and J are TRBV27 and TRBJ1-1; the D gene is possibly TRBD1 (6 bases). CDR3 size: 13 residues. Per germline, CDR1 MNHEY and CDR2 SMNVEV (reference sequence). Trimming shortened V by 2 bases and J by 9 bases, and 13 bases separated the two germline ends. The CDR3 DNA follows: TGTGCCAGCAGTTTAACAGGGTCCGTCCAAGCTTTCTTT. This encodes CASSLTGSVQAFF.

The chain carries TRBV12-3 or TRBV12-4 and TRBJ2-1; TRBD1 or TRBD2 may be the D gene (5 bases each). The CDR3 is 14 amino acids. V was cut by 3 bases and J by 8 bases, with 14 bases left in between. Here the CDR3 reads CASSFLEVGDEQFF. CDR3 nucleotides: TGTGCCAGCAGTTTCCTAGAGGTGGGGGATGAGCAGTTCTTC.

Turning to this clonotype: A junction end diverges from the germline sequence, so it may reflect a read error. The chain links TRBV7-9 to TRBJ2-3; 8 bases are a match to TRBD2. The CDR3 sequence is 17 residues long. Germline V gene lookup returns CDR1 SEHNR and CDR2 FQNEAQ (reference sequence). The CDR3 here is CASSSQPGLVGAGQQYF. The DNA of the CDR3 is TGTGCTAGCAGCTCCCAGCCGGGACTAGTTGGGGCGGGTCAGCAGTATTTT.

The rearrangement links TRBV12-3 or TRBV12-4 to TRBJ2-7; D is unclear. The CDR3 runs 12 residues. With 5 bases removed from V and 6 bases from J, the gap between germline ends came to 11 bases. CDR3 DNA sequence: TGTGCCAGCAGTACCCTCCCCGGCGAGCAGTACTTC. It is translated as CASSTLPGEQYF.

This clonotype has only a few counts. The chain uses TRBV12-3 or TRBV12-4 and TRBJ1-5; D is ambiguous. The V gene lost 3 bases and the J gene lost 4 bases, with 7 bases spanning the gap. This CDR3 contains 13 residues. The CDR3 protein is CASSFSSNQPQHF. CDR3 nucleotide sequence: TGTGCCAGCAGTTTCTCTTCGAATCAGCCCCAGCATTTT.

This clonotype has only a few counts. The chain couples TRBV19 to TRBJ2-1; maybe TRBD2 (6 bases). Trimming pared 3 bases from V and 9 bases from J, leaving 21 bases between. CDR1 and CDR2 (germline): LNHDA, SQIVND (reference sequence). CDR3 length: 16 amino acids. CDR3 loop: CASSIELARQLSEQFF. Here the CDR3 DNA reads TGTGCCAGTAGTATCGAACTAGCTCGTCAACTCAGTGAGCAGTTCTTC.

This sequence joins TRBV5-1 and TRBJ2-7, with 9 positions matching TRBD1. After removal of 0 bases from V and 7 bases from J, the junction contained 5 bases not matched to a gene. The germline gives CDR1 SGHRS, CDR2 YFSETQ. The CDR3 length is 14 residues. The CDR3 DNA follows: TGCGCCAGCAGCTTGGGGGGGACAGGGTCGGAGCAGTACTTC. Its translation: CASSLGGTGSEQYF.

This clonotype was observed at least ten times. V is TRBV6-1 and J is TRBJ2-1, with D unclear. This CDR3 has 10 amino acids. V was clipped by 8 bases and J by 10 bases, with 9 bases between them. Looked up from germline, CDR1 is MNHNS and CDR2 is SASEGT. The chain's CDR3 is CASYREEQFF. The CDR3 DNA sequence: TGTGCCAGCTATAGAGAAGAGCAGTTCTTC.

The chain uses TRBV7-2 and TRBJ2-7; 12 bases agree with TRBD2. J lost 3 bases, V lost 4 bases, and 13 bases had no gene match. The germline gives CDR1 SGHTA, CDR2 FQGNSA. CDR3 length equals 18 residues. In DNA, the CDR3 is TGTGCCAGCAGCTCAAGGACTAGCGGGAACCTCCTTTACTACGAGCAGTACTTC. Residues: CASSSRTSGNLLYYEQYF.

This clonotype occurred many times. V and J are TRBV6-2 or TRBV6-3 and TRBJ2-7; D possibly corresponds to TRBD1 (5 bases). The length of the CDR3 is 13 residues. V dropped 6 bases and J dropped 2 bases, with 11 bases sitting between them. From germline, CDR1 is MNHEY and CDR2 SVGEGT. The CDR3 DNA sequence: TGTGCCAGCAGCGACAGTCAACCCTACGAGCAGTACGTC. The encoded protein is CASSDSQPYEQYV.

This clonotype was seen ten or more times. CDR3 nucleotide sequence: TGTGCCAGCAGCTTAGCGTTCTACTCTGGGGCCAACGTCCTGACTTTC. This encodes CASSLAFYSGANVLTF. The chain couples TRBV7-8 to TRBJ2-6; D unclear. This CDR3 has 16 residues. The V end was cut by 0 bases, the J end by 0 bases, with 6 bases between. Germline values: CDR1 SGHVS, CDR2 FQNEAQ.

This clonotype was seen ten or more times. The rearrangement uses TRBV7-9 and TRBJ1-4; 10 bases fit TRBD1. V was pared by 5 bases and J by 0 bases, with 9 bases of the junction left unmatched. The germline gives CDR1 SEHNR, CDR2 FQNEAQ (reference sequence). The CDR3 runs to 18 residues. The CDR3 DNA reads TGTGCCAGCAGCCCACGGGACAGGGGTTTTTCAACTAATGAAAAACTGTTTTTT. It specifies CASSPRDRGFSTNEKLFF.

The chain recombines TRBV6-2 or TRBV6-3 with TRBJ1-1, with TRBD1 identical over 9 bases. Germline V gene sequence: CDR1 MNHEY, CDR2 SVGEGT. V was pared by 6 bases and J by 4 bases, with 6 bases of the junction left unmatched. The CDR3 totals 14 residues. Written as DNA, the CDR3 is TGTGCCAGCAGGCCACCGGGACAGGGCACTGAAGCTTTCTTT. This codes for CASRPPGQGTEAFF.

A few counts support this clonotype. This chain connects TRBV4-3 to TRBJ2-3; perhaps TRBD1 as D (7 bases). The CDR3 contains 18 residues. Trimming stripped 1 base from V and 1 base from J, with 18 bases between. The germline CDR1 and CDR2 sequences are LGHNA and YSLEER. This chain's CDR3 is CASSQVSRGRGGTDTQYF. In DNA, the CDR3 is TGCGCCAGCAGCCAAGTATCTAGGGGCAGGGGGGGCACAGATACGCAGTATTTT.

V usage is TRBV5-4 and J usage is TRBJ2-7, with TRBD1 matching 8 bases. This CDR3 comprises 14 residues. In germline, CDR1 is SGHNT, CDR2 YYREEE (reference sequence). Germline trimming cut 2 bases from V and 7 bases from J; bases unmatched to any gene: 8. DNA for the CDR3: TGTGCCAGCAGCTTACAGGGGGTCGCACGGGAGCAGTACGTC. The encoded protein is CASSLQGVAREQYV.

This chain connects TRBV25-1 to TRBJ2-3; D remains unclear. Germline lookup yields CDR1 MGHDK and CDR2 SYGVNS. V was trimmed by 0 bases and J by 5 bases, leaving 3 bases between them. This CDR3 has 12 residues. For the CDR3, the DNA is TGTGCCAGCAGTGAATATATAGATACGCAGTATTTT. Translation gives CASSEYIDTQYF. Full variable domain (missing parts from reference TRBV25-1 and TRBJ2-3): EADIYQTPRYLVIGTGKKITLECSQTMGHDKMYWYQQDPGMELHLIHYSYGVNSTEKGDLSSESTVSRIRTEHFPLTLESARPSHTSQYLCASSEYIDTQYFGPGTRLTVL.

This clonotype was observed a handful of times. The rearrangement uses TRBV7-9 and TRBJ2-7; no firm D call. The CDR3 contains 14 residues. Germline V lookup: CDR1 SEHNR, CDR2 FQNEAQ (reference sequence). With 5 bases removed from V and 3 bases from J, the gap between germline ends came to 14 bases. The chain's CDR3 is CASSPPLAYYEQYV. CDR3 bases: TGTGCCAGCAGCCCACCCTTGGCATACTACGAGCAGTACGTC.

This clonotype was detected only a few times. This chain connects TRBV12-3 or TRBV12-4 to TRBJ1-2, with TRBD1 as a possible D gene (6 bases). V was trimmed by 8 bases and J by 13 bases, leaving 14 bases between them. The CDR3 is made up of 10 amino acids. The chain's CDR3 is CASAGDTGTF. CDR3 nucleotides: TGTGCCAGCGCCGGGGACACTGGCACCTTC.

The rearrangement uses TRBV28 and TRBJ2-1, with 12 bases that match TRBD2. With V trimmed by 11 bases and J by 2 bases, 10 bases remained unmatched. The CDR3 contains 16 residues. Germline V gives CDR1 MDHEN, CDR2 SYDVKM. CDR3 DNA: TGTGCCCTGGCGAAAAGGACTAGCGGGACCTACAATGAGCAGTTCTTC. The encoded protein is CALAKRTSGTYNEQFF.

In its sample, this clonotype was seen a few times. J is TRBJ2-7 and V is TRBV29-1; D may correspond to TRBD1 or TRBD2 (5 bases each). Per the germline V gene, CDR1 is SQVTM and CDR2 is ANQGSEA. The CDR3 loop spans 16 amino acids. V was clipped by 3 bases and J by 6 bases, with 24 bases between them. The CDR3 protein is CSVELRAGSHMAEQYF. The CDR3 nucleotides read TGCAGCGTTGAGTTGAGGGCAGGGAGTCATATGGCCGAGCAGTACTTC.

This clonotype has only a few counts. The rearrangement joins TRBV6-6 to TRBJ2-7; TRBD1 might be the D (5 bases). This CDR3 has 14 amino acids. Germline V lookup: CDR1 MNHNY, CDR2 SVGAGI (reference sequence). Trimming took off 2 bases at V and 7 bases at J, with 15 bases between the two ends. CDR3 DNA sequence: TGTGCCAGCAGTTACAGGGGCCCCCCGGAGGAGCAGTACTTC. Its translation: CASSYRGPPEEQYF.

The J gene is TRBJ2-7, the V gene TRBV6-2 or TRBV6-3; 7 bases are shared with TRBD2. The CDR3 totals 16 residues. Germline CDR1 MNHEY, CDR2 SVGEGT. The V segment lost 4 bases and the J segment 4 bases; nucleotides outside the gene matches: 13. CDR3 loop: CASSSPRRGRTYEQYV. CDR3 in DNA: TGTGCCAGCAGTTCACCTCGGCGCGGGAGAACGTACGAGCAGTACGTC.

The chain carries TRBV7-8 and TRBJ2-7; D unclear. The CDR3 sequence is 13 residues long. Trimming shortened V by 1 base and J by 5 bases, and 9 bases separated the two germline ends. Per the germline V gene, CDR1 is SGHVS and CDR2 is FQNEAQ. The CDR3 DNA is TGTGCCAGCAGCTTAGTAACCATCGACGAGCAGTACTTC. As protein: CASSLVTIDEQYF.